This T cell receptor beta chain was retrieved from a study of blood T cell repertoires in COVID-19 (dated by TCRdb to between 2020 and 2021). About the study as a whole: Samples from collaborators originated in the United States, Italy and Spain and spanned both the acute and convalescent phases of COVID-19. The prospective study material was composed of cDNA or gDNA derived from T cells, B-cell-depleted T cells, or PBMCs. Deeply sampled blood TCRbeta repertoires from subjects exposed to, actively infected with, or recovered from COVID-19 were included in the dataset. The repertoires were released in a freely available public database intended as a resource for research on the immune response to SARS-CoV-2. Samples came from the ongoing ImmuneRACE study (first 160 participants) plus 1,254 subjects from 6 global collaborators. Nearly every sample came with metadata listing a de-identified subject ID, COVID-19 status, age in years and sex. HLA class I and class II types, where available, came from metadata supplied by the sample provider rather than from assay-based typing. Summary of the overall study and its limitations: How much clinical and demographic metadata was included differed by source and by participant, and the metadata was provided uncurated.

Whole blood was collected in K2EDTA tubes by collaborating institutions according to the institutions' own protocols. Collaborator samples were shipped for TCRbeta analysis as frozen whole blood, isolated PBMCs, or DNA extracted from either sample type. About this clone: This receptor's antigen is unknown. Base quality data are lacking; no much larger clone is found one base away.

From a lookup of the germline V gene, CDR1 and CDR2 are SGHDT and YYEEEE. The junction carries 13 bases between V and J, which are trimmed by 3 bases and 2 bases respectively. The cysteine opens and the phenylalanine closes a CDR3 of 15 amino acids. Kept here is only the CDR3 DNA, which spans 45 bases and is read in frame from base 1. TCRbeta CDR3 regions were amplified from genomic DNA using the immunoSEQ Assay, a bias-controlled multiplex PCR. Per the source publication's procedure: Nucleated cell counts per sample were estimated from amplification of reference gene primers within the assay. To quantify the absolute abundance of each unique TCRbeta CDR3 rearrangement, sequence reads were collapsed and filtered. For each sample, productive Simpson clonality was calculated as the square root of Simpson's diversity index over productive rearrangements. Here the immuneACCESS table is served through TCRdb, limited to in-frame sequences with V and J called. Missing clones are a known gap in these copies; in checked studies unresolved V genes cover under half, and the rest lacks a known reason. The V and J calls and clone size come from that table; D and trimming were worked out from the DNA. For this sample the table gives tens of thousands of clones, of which more than 90% were detected only once. Of the sample, less than 4% falls within the top ten clones.

The sequencing input was peripheral blood. The origin of this receptor is a man aged 50-59 years with acute or convalescent COVID-19. The receptor chain draws on TRBV5-6 and TRBJ2-3; the D gene is possibly TRBD1, with 6 bases matching. The bases are TGTGCCAGCAGCTCTCCGGACAGATTCACAGATACGCAGTATTTT. Translation gives CASSSPDRFTDTQYF.